The clone carrying this T cell receptor (beta chain) was seen a handful of times. What it binds is not known. The source of the sample is a study of T cells in narcolepsy. Data came from immunoSEQ multiplex PCR; TCRdb stores just in-frame clones and leaves some out. The top ten hold 3.8% of the sample, which has over 25,000 clones, roughly three quarters seen once. Study-wide results and caveats: No autoreactive T cell clone sequences appeared in some memory CD4+ repertoires. Comparing one patient's CSF and blood CD4+ clonotypes highlighted HCRT- and TRIB2-specific autoreactive clonotypes. Blood of same and different patients, but not healthy controls, reportedly held recurring autoreactive clonotypes.

Deletions cut 6 bases from V and 3 bases from J, with 15 bases between. The CDR3 runs to 14 residues. Germline V lookup: CDR1 SGHVS, CDR2 FQNEAQ. The gene calls are TRBV7-8 and TRBJ2-7; D not certain. The TCR sequence derives from a human donor in good health. Material: memory (CD45RA-) CD4+ T cells from blood. The CDR3 loop reads CASRNRRQDYEQYF. The CDR3 nucleotides read TGTGCCAGCAGGAACCGGCGACAAGACTACGAGCAGTACTTC.